The 25 T cell receptor beta chains in this list originate from one sample, sequenced in a study of shared clonotypes between healthy human individuals (dated by TCRdb to 2020 to 2021). Receptors were amplified or captured by the immunoSEQ multiplex PCR assay. TCRdb stores this immuneACCESS table with in-frame sequences only. Part of the clones is absent; in the studies checked, under half of the shortfall reflects unresolved V genes, and no reason is known for the rest. Present in this sample are about 450,000 clones, around 80% of which were seen just once. The ten top clones hold approximately 12% of the sample. The source material was PBMCs. The receptors were sampled from a woman in her thirties or forties in good health. Some clones in this sample may be carry-over from other donors' samples.

The CDR3 DNA follows: TGTGCCAGCTCCGGAGGTAGGGCTGTCAATGAGCAGTTCTTC. Protein sequence: CASSGGRAVNEQFF. This chain links TRBV18 with TRBJ2-1, with TRBD2 as a possible D gene (5 bases). V lost 6 bases to trimming and J lost 6 bases, with 15 bases between them. The germline V gene has CDR1 KGHSH and CDR2 LQKENI. The CDR3 contains 14 residues.

The chain recombines TRBV7-9 with TRBJ1-2; TRBD1 matches 7 bases. This CDR3 has 15 amino acids. CDR1 is SEHNR, CDR2 FQNEAQ, per germline (reference sequence). Trimming took 1 base from V and 2 from J; bases not matched to a gene: 4. The CDR3: CASSLGGGANYGYTF. For the CDR3, the DNA is TGTGCCAGCAGCTTAGGAGGGGGCGCGAACTATGGCTACACCTTC.

The chain has TRBV6-5 and TRBJ2-7; 7 bases are shared with TRBD1. J lost 6 bases, V lost 6 bases, and 14 bases had no gene match. Looked up from germline, CDR1 is MNHEY and CDR2 is SVGAGI. The CDR3 contains 15 residues. The CDR3 DNA sequence: TGTGCCAGCAGAGGACCGGGACAGTTATCATCCGAGCAGTACTTC. It is translated as CASRGPGQLSSEQYF.

The V call is TRBV19, the J call TRBJ2-3, with D possibly being TRBD1 or TRBD2 (5 bases each). The CDR3 extends over 12 amino acids. Germline V gives CDR1 LNHDA, CDR2 SQIVND (reference sequence). V lost 1 base to trimming and J lost 9 bases, with 8 bases between them. This CDR3 is CASSIAEGTQYF. The CDR3 coding sequence is TGTGCCAGTAGTATAGCCGAGGGGACGCAGTATTTT.

This chain links TRBV4-3 with TRBJ1-5; D gene unclear. The V end was cut by 1 base, the J end by 5 bases, with 6 bases between. CDR1 and CDR2 from the germline V gene are LGHNA and YSLEER. This CDR3 spans 13 amino acids. The CDR3 nucleotides read TGCGCCAGCAGCCAAGGGAGGGATCAGCCCCAGCATTTT. Translation gives CASSQGRDQPQHF.

The chain combines TRBV4-2 with TRBJ2-4; possibly TRBD1 or TRBD2 for D (5 bases each). Germline-derived CDR1 and CDR2 are LGHNA and YNFKEQ. V lost 4 bases, J lost 2 bases, and 12 bases lay in between. The CDR3 length is 15 residues. The CDR3 DNA is TGTGCCAGCAGCCCTGCGAGGGGTACCAAAAACATTCAGTACTTC. The encoded protein is CASSPARGTKNIQYF.

A note on this clone: In the same sample, other DNA sequences code for this CDR3. The V gene is TRBV10-3, the J gene TRBJ2-2; 9 bases line up with TRBD2. This CDR3 is built from 14 residues. V was clipped by 4 bases and J by 5 bases; unmatched bases: 2. Germline V CDR1 and CDR2: ENHRY, SYGVKD. The DNA for the CDR3 is TGTGCCATCAGTGGGCTAGCGGGAACCGGGGAGCTGTTTTTT. Its translation: CAISGLAGTGELFF.

This clone appeared a few times. The chain couples TRBV28 to TRBJ1-1; 7 bases fit TRBD1. Per the germline V gene, CDR1 is MDHEN and CDR2 is SYDVKM. The CDR3 runs 13 residues. Trimming cost V 7 bases and J 2 bases; bases outside gene matches: 4. The CDR3 DNA sequence: TGTGCCAGCAAGTACAGGGGAAACACTGAAGCTTTCTTT. It yields the protein CASKYRGNTEAFF.

This clone has only one observation. CDR3 bases: TGTGCCAGCAGTCTTAGACTAGGGGGGACTAATGAAAAACTGTTTTTT. As protein: CASSLRLGGTNEKLFF. This chain connects TRBV28 to TRBJ1-4, with a possible D match to TRBD1 (6 bases). CDR1 and CDR2 (germline): MDHEN, SYDVKM. CDR3 length: 16 amino acids. Trimming cost V 5 bases and J 2 bases, with 15 bases left between them.

This chain joins TRBV19 and TRBJ2-2; D is possibly TRBD1 (6 bases). This CDR3 region has 14 residues. Germline V gene data show CDR1 as LNHDA and CDR2 as SQIVND (reference sequence). V was clipped by 6 bases and J by 4 bases, with 12 bases between them. Here the CDR3 reads CASSRRQVTGELFF. DNA of the CDR3: TGTGCCAGTAGCCGCCGACAGGTCACCGGGGAGCTGTTTTTT.

V usage is TRBV7-3 and J usage is TRBJ2-1; 7 nucleotides agree with TRBD2. The CDR3 loop spans 15 amino acids. Trimming cost V 5 bases and J 5 bases; bases outside gene matches: 9. Germline values: CDR1 SGHTA, CDR2 FQGTGA. CDR3 protein: CASSRDSGRDNEQFF. The DNA of the CDR3 is TGTGCCAGCAGCCGTGATAGCGGGCGCGACAATGAGCAGTTCTTC.

The chain joins TRBV5-1 to TRBJ1-5; 10 positions agree with TRBD1. The CDR3 extends over 15 amino acids. V lost 6 bases and J lost 4; bases outside the gene matches: 7. Germline loops: CDR1 SGHRS, CDR2 YFSETQ. In DNA, the CDR3 is TGCGCCAGCACCCCCGGGACAGGGGTTAATCAGCCCCAGCATTTT. It yields the protein CASTPGTGVNQPQHF.

This chain uses TRBV4-3 with TRBJ1-4, with D tentatively TRBD1 (5 bases). The CDR3 is 16 amino acids. From germline, CDR1 is LGHNA and CDR2 YSLEER. V was pared by 4 bases and J by 4 bases, with 16 bases between. CDR3 region: CASSPQRWGDNEKLFF. CDR3 bases: TGCGCCAGCAGCCCACAACGGTGGGGGGATAATGAAAAACTGTTTTTT.

The CDR3 region is CAWSPGQKQETQYF. CDR3 in DNA: TGTGCCTGGAGTCCGGGACAGAAACAAGAGACCCAGTACTTC. The J gene is TRBJ2-5, the V gene TRBV30, with 7 bases aligning to TRBD1. J was trimmed by 2 bases and V by 2 bases; bases with no gene match: 5. Germline V gene lookup returns CDR1 GTSNPN and CDR2 SVGIG (reference sequence). The CDR3 has 14 amino acids.

V is TRBV18 and J is TRBJ1-2; D is unclear. V shed 3 bases and J shed 2 bases, with 16 bases lying between them. Germline V lookup: CDR1 KGHSH, CDR2 LQKENI. The CDR3 has 16 residues. The CDR3 loop is CASSPLEGGQNYGYTF. The CDR3 DNA is TGTGCCAGCTCACCCTTAGAAGGCGGGCAGAACTATGGCTACACCTTC.

This chain joins TRBV5-4 and TRBJ2-1; D may be TRBD2 (6 bases). With 5 bases removed from V and 0 bases from J, the gap between germline ends came to 12 bases. CDR1 and CDR2 from the germline V gene are SGHNT and YYREEE (reference sequence). The CDR3 runs to 15 residues. The CDR3 region has the DNA TGTGCCAGCAGTTCCGGGACTGACTCCTACAATGAGCAGTTCTTC. Translated: CASSSGTDSYNEQFF. Filled out from reference TRBV5-4 and TRBJ2-1, the complete variable domain reads ETGVTQSPTHLIKTRGQQVTLRCSSQSGHNTVSWYQQALGQGPQFIFQYYREEENGRGNFPPRFSGLQFPNYSSELNVNALELDDSALYLCASSSGTDSYNEQFFGPGTRLTVL.

The chain is built from TRBV11-2 and TRBJ2-5, with D perhaps TRBD1 or TRBD2 (5 bases each). With 6 bases removed from V and 5 bases from J, the gap between germline ends came to 22 bases. The germline V gene has CDR1 SGHAT and CDR2 FQNNGV. The CDR3 has 16 amino acids. The CDR3 sequence is CASRPLRGEVEETQYF. The CDR3 region has the DNA TGTGCCAGCAGACCGCTGAGGGGCGAGGTGGAGGAGACCCAGTACTTC.

There are a few counts of this clone. The gene calls are TRBV19 and TRBJ1-5, with a weak D call TRBD1 (5 bases). V gave up 6 bases and J gave up 7 bases, with 19 bases separating them. Looked up from germline, CDR1 is LNHDA and CDR2 is SQIVND (reference sequence). This CDR3 region has 15 residues. The CDR3 nucleotides are TGTGCCAGTAGCTCCCAATCAACGGGGGGACAGCCCCAGCATTTT. Translation: CASSSQSTGGQPQHF.

The V call is TRBV27, the J call TRBJ1-2; 9 bases align to TRBD1. V lost 7 bases and J lost 4; bases outside the gene matches: 4. The CDR3 spans 13 residues. Germline loops: CDR1 MNHEY, CDR2 SMNVEV (reference sequence). The chain's CDR3 is CASKDRGGYGYTF. The CDR3 DNA reads as TGTGCCAGCAAGGACAGGGGAGGCTATGGCTACACCTTC.

The chain combines TRBV9 with TRBJ2-3; D might be TRBD2 (5 bases). Germline V lookup: CDR1 SGDLS, CDR2 YYNGEE. With 0 bases removed from V and 6 bases from J, the gap between germline ends came to 11 bases. This CDR3 is built from 14 residues. Here the CDR3 reads CASSVDGNGDTQYF. The CDR3 bases are TGTGCCAGCAGCGTAGACGGGAACGGCGATACGCAGTATTTT.

The chain employs TRBV29-1 and TRBJ2-3; no firm D call. The CDR3 has 13 residues. Trimming removed 3 bases from V and 5 bases from J, with 12 bases in between. Looked up from germline, CDR1 is SQVTM and CDR2 is ANQGSEA. The CDR3 sequence is CSVDLSNQDTQYF. CDR3 nucleotides: TGCAGCGTTGATCTGAGTAACCAAGATACGCAGTATTTT.

The V call is TRBV11-1, the J call TRBJ1-1; D is perhaps TRBD1 (6 bases). This CDR3 has 15 amino acids. Germline CDR1 SGHAT, CDR2 FQDESV (reference sequence). Trimming shortened V by 8 bases and J by 4 bases, and 20 bases separated the two germline ends. The CDR3 reads CASLVGAEAVTEAFF. The CDR3 DNA reads as TGTGCCAGCCTCGTGGGGGCAGAGGCCGTCACTGAAGCTTTCTTT.

The rearrangement uses TRBV5-5 and TRBJ2-1, with 10 bases aligning to TRBD2. The length of the CDR3 is 17 residues. The trim removed 4 bases at V and 4 bases at J, leaving 11 bases unmatched. Germline V CDR1 and CDR2: SGHKS, YYEKEE (reference sequence). CDR3 amino acids: CASSVTRTSGAYNEQFF. CDR3 bases: TGTGCCAGCAGCGTTACCCGGACTAGCGGAGCGTACAATGAGCAGTTCTTC.

The CDR3 region has the DNA TGTGCCAGCTCACCACCAAGGACTAGCGGTAGCACAGATACGCAGTATTTT. Its translation: CASSPPRTSGSTDTQYF. This sequence joins TRBV18 and TRBJ2-3, with TRBD2 matching 10 bases. With 0 bases clipped from V and 0 bases from J, the junction kept 3 bases outside the gene matches. Germline V gives CDR1 KGHSH, CDR2 LQKENI. CDR3 length: 17 amino acids.

V is TRBV27 and J is TRBJ1-4, with 8 bases aligning to TRBD1. CDR3 size: 13 residues. The V gene end was trimmed by 3 bases and the J gene end by 14 bases; junction bases not matched to a gene: 8. Germline CDR1 is MNHEY and CDR2 is SMNVEV (reference sequence). The CDR3 DNA is TGTGCCAGCAGTTTGATCCAGGGGGCTCCCCTGTTTTTT. Translated: CASSLIQGAPLFF.